The sequence of this TCR beta chain was determined in a study of monozygotic twins with inflammatory bowel disease. For this clonotype: Its antigen is undetermined.

Study results and caveats: Researchers were unable to tell different T cell subtypes apart. Versus healthy twins, IBD patients showed fewer clonotypes shared with others, especially with disease activity.

The CDR3 runs to 15 residues. Germline values: CDR1 SEHNR, CDR2 FQNEAQ (reference sequence). UMIs that included a 6-nucleotide sample barcode were added by template switching, which took place during cDNA synthesis. TCRalpha and TCRbeta cDNA underwent two nested PCRs of around 15 and 9 cycles. Each CDR3 protein gets one entry in TCRdb, which reprocessed the 5' RACE reads and gives no DNA. With 150,000 to 200,000 distinct CDR3 sequences in the sample, the ten largest clones hold approximately 7%. The chain recombines TRBV7-9 with TRBJ1-2; the D gene TCRdb calls, TRBD1, cannot be checked with no DNA. This TCR was sampled from a human donor with ulcerative colitis or Crohn's disease, or a healthy co-twin of an affected twin (not recorded which). Sequencing was carried out using blood. The CDR3 region is CASSPPGQVGYGYTF. Looking up the rest from reference TRBV7-9 and TRBJ1-2 gives the full variable domain: DTGVSQNPRHKITKRGQNVTFRCDPISEHNRLYWYRQTLGQGPEFLTYFQNEAQLEKSRLLSDRFSAERPKGSFSTLEIQRTEQGDSAMYLCASSPPGQVGYGYTFGSGTRLTVV.